Listed below are T cell receptor beta chains from one sample, sequenced in a study of T cell clonotyping in hematopoietic cell transplantation. Produced via immunoSEQ multiplex PCR; TCRdb's table is partial and in-frame only. The sample includes roughly 9,300 clones, about nine tenths of them seen just once. The sequencing here drew on peripheral blood mononuclear cells, taken before stem cell transplant. These receptors all stem from a woman aged 45-60 years with chronic myeloid leukemia. Some clones in this sample may be carry-over from other donors' samples. The CDR3 runs from the conserved cysteine through the conserved F or W.

v_call,cdr3_aa
TRBV5-1,CASSFGIQVVGTEAFF
TRBV29-1,CSVYEDSYEQYF
TRBV18,CASSPRPTREDEQYF
TRBV2,CASFDGFSNQPQHF
TRBV5-6,CASSQTGENYGYTF
TRBV11-2,CASSPLAGEREQYF
TRBV15,CATSRDVGEQYF
TRBV11-2,CASSLVGGRQVRSYNEQFF
TRBV5-1,CASSFQRETQYF
TRBV27,CASSTHGGGRNIQYF
TRBV10-3,CAISEIGIEAFF
TRBV20-1,CSARVVETQYF
TRBV4-1,CASSQGTGYDTEAFF
TRBV6-1,CASSEVVGLWSTDTQYF
TRBV6-6,CASRTGRPPSNNEQFF
TRBV4-1,CASSQDQLVNTEAFF
TRBV5-6,CASSLRATQYF
TRBV2,CASNGGRARETQYF
TRBV9,CASSSQDTGELFF
TRBV6-6,CASSYMGFSGNTIYF
TRBV27,CASSLILAGVDEQFF
TRBV4-2,CASSLTGVNEKLFF
TRBV5-1,CASSPLGLAGAYEQYF
TRBV27,CASSLRDRVSNQPQHF
TRBV29-1,CSVVSVLSVAYEQYF
TRBV4-1,CASSHRGEHYGYTF
TRBV7-2,CASSLDVYEQYF
TRBV19,CASRAKTSSRGNEQFF
TRBV19,CASSRTSGSPDTQYF
TRBV30,CAWSVLPTGTEAFF
TRBV7-6,CASSRGQSRADTQYF
TRBV21-1,CASSKETVRVMDQPQHF
TRBV27,CASSLTGVFNYGYTF
TRBV19,CASSPGSRETQYF
TRBV19,CASSLRTSGSSNTGELFF
TRBV29-1,CSVARSSTDTQYF
TRBV30,CAWSEGRETQYF